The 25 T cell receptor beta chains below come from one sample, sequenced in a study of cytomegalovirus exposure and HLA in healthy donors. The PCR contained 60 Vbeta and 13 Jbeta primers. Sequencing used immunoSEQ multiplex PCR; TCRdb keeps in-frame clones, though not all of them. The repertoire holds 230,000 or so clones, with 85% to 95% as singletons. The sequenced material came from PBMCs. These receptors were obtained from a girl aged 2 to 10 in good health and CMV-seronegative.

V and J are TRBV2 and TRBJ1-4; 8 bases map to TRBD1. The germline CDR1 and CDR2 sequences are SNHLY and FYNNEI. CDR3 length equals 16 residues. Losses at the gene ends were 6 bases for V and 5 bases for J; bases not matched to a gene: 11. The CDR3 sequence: CASRQTSGQGNEKLFF. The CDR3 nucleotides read TGTGCCAGCAGACAAACATCCGGACAGGGAAATGAAAAACTGTTTTTT.

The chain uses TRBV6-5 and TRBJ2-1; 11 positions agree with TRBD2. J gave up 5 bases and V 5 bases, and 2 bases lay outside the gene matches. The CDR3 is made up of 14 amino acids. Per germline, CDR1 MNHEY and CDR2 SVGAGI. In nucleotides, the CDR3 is TGTGCCAGCAGTATACTAGCGGGGGACAATGAGCAGTTCTTC. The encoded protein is CASSILAGDNEQFF.

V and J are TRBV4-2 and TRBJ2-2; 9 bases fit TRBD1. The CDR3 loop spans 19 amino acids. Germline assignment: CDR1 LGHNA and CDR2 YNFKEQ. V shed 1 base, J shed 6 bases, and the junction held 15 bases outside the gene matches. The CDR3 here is CASSQVRALGQGTAGELFF. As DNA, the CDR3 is TGTGCCAGCAGCCAAGTAAGGGCATTGGGACAGGGAACGGCCGGGGAGCTGTTTTTT.

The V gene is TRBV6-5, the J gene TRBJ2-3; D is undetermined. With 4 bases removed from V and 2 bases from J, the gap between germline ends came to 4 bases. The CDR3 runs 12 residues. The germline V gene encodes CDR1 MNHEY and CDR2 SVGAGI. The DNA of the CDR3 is TGTGCCAGCAGTTTAGACACAGATACGCAGTATTTT. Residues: CASSLDTDTQYF.

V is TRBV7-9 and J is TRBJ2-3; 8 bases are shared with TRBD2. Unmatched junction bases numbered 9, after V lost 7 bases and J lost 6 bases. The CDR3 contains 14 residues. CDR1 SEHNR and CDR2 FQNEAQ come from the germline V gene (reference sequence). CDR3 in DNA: TGTGCCAGCATCTCCCGGGAGGGCCGTGATACGCAGTATTTT. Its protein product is CASISREGRDTQYF.

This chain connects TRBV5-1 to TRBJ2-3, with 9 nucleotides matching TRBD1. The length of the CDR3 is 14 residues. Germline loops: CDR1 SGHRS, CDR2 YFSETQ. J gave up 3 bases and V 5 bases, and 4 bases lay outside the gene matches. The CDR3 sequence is CASRTGQGTDTQYF. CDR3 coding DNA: TGCGCCAGCAGGACGGGACAGGGAACAGATACGCAGTATTTT. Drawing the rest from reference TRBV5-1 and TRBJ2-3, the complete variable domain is KAGVTQTPRYLIKTRGQQVTLSCSPISGHRSVSWYQQTPGQGLQFLFEYFSETQRNKGNFPGRFSGRQFSNSRSEMNVSTLELGDSALYLCASRTGQGTDTQYFGPGTRLTVL.

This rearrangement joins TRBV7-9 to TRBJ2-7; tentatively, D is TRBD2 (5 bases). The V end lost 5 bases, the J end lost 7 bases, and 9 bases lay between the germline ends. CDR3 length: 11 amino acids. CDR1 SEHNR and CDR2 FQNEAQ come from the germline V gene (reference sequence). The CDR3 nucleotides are TGTGCCAGCAGCCAGGACTGGGAGCAGTACTTC. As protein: CASSQDWEQYF.

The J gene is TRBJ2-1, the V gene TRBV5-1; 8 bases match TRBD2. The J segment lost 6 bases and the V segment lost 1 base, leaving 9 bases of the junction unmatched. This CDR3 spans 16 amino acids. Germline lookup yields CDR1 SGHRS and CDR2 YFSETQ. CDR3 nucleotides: TGCGCCAGCAGCTTGTCGGAGTGGCGGGGGGTCAATGAGCAGTTCTTC. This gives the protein CASSLSEWRGVNEQFF. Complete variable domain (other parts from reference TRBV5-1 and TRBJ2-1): KAGVTQTPRYLIKTRGQQVTLSCSPISGHRSVSWYQQTPGQGLQFLFEYFSETQRNKGNFPGRFSGRQFSNSRSEMNVSTLELGDSALYLCASSLSEWRGVNEQFFGPGTRLTVL.

The CDR3 DNA is TGCGCCAGCAGCTCCAAAGACAGGGGGCTGGATTCACCCCTCCACTTT. Encoded protein: CASSSKDRGLDSPLHF. This chain joins TRBV5-1 and TRBJ1-6, with 10 bases lining up with TRBD1. Germline V gene sequence: CDR1 SGHRS, CDR2 YFSETQ. The junction had 8 bases not matched to a gene; V was cut back by 3 bases and J by 8 bases. This CDR3 region has 16 residues.

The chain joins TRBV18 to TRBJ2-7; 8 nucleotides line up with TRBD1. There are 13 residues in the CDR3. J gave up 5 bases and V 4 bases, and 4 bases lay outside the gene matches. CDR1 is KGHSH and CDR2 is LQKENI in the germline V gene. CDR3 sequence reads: CASSQDRVDEQYF. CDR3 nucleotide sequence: TGTGCCAGCTCACAGGACAGGGTAGACGAGCAGTACTTC.

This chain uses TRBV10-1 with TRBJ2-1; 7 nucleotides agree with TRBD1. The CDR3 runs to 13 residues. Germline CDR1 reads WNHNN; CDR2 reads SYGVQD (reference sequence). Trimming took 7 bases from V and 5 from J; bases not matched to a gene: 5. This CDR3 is CASTDRDHNEQFF. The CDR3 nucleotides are TGCGCCAGCACCGACAGGGACCACAATGAGCAGTTCTTC.

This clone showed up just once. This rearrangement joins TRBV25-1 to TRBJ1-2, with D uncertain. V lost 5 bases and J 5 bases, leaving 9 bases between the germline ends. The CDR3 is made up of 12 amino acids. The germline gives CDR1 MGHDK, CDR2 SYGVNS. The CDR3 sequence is CASSLSSYGYTF. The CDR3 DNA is TGTGCCAGCAGTTTGAGCTCTTATGGCTACACCTTC.

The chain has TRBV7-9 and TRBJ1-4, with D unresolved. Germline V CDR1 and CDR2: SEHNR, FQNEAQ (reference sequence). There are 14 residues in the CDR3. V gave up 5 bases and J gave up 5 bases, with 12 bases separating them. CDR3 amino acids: CASSPGVGNEKLFF. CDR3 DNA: TGTGCCAGCAGCCCGGGAGTCGGGAATGAAAAACTGTTTTTT.

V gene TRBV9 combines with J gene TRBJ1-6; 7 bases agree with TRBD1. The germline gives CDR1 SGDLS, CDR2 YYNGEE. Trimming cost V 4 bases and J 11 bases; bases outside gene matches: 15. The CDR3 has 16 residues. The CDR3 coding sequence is TGTGCCAGCAGCCCCCACGGACAGGTCGGAACTCCACCCCTCCACTTT. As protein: CASSPHGQVGTPPLHF.

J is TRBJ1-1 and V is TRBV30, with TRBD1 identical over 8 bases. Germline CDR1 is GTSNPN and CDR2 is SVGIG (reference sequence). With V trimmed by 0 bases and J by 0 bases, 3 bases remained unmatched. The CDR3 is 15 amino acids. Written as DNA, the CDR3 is TGTGCCTGGAGTGTCACAGGGGGTTTGAACACTGAAGCTTTCTTT. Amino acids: CAWSVTGGLNTEAFF.

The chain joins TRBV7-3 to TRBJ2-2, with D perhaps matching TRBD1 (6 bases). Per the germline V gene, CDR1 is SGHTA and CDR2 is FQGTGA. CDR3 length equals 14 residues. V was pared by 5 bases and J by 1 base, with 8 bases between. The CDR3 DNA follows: TGTGCCAGCAGCACGGGACAGAACACCGGGGAGCTGTTTTTT. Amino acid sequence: CASSTGQNTGELFF.

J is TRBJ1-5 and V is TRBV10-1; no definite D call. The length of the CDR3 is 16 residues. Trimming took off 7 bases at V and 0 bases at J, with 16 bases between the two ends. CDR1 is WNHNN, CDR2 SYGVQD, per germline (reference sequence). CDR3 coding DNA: TGCGCCAGCACTCCCCGGGGTGTTCATAGCAATCAGCCCCAGCATTTT. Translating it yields CASTPRGVHSNQPQHF.

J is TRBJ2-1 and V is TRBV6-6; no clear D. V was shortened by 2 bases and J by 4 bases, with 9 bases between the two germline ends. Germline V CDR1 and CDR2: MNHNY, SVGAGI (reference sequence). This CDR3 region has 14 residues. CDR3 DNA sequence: TGTGCCAGCAGTTACGGTACTCCTTACAATGAGCAGTTCTTC. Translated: CASSYGTPYNEQFF.

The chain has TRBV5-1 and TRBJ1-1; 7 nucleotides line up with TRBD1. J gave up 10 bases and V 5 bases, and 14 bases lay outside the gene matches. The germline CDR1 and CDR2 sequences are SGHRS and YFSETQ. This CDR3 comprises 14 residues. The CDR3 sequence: CASSSPGGPFVAFF. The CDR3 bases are TGCGCCAGCAGTTCTCCAGGGGGACCTTTCGTAGCTTTCTTT.

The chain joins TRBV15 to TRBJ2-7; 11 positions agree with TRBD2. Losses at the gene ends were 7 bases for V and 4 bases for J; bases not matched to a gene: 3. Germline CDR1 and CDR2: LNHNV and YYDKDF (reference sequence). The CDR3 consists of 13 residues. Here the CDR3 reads CATKTSGTYEQYF. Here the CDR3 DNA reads TGTGCCACCAAGACTAGCGGGACTTACGAGCAGTACTTC. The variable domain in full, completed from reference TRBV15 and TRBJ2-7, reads DAMVIQNPRYQVTQFGKPVTLSCSQTLNHNVMYWYQQKSSQAPKLLFHYYDKDFNNEADTPDNFQSRRPNTSFCFLDIRSPGLGDTAMYLCATKTSGTYEQYFGPGTRLTVT.

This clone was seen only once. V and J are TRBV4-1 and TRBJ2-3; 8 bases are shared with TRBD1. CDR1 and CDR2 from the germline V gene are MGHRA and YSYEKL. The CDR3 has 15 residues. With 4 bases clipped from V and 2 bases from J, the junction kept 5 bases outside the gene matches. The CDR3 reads CASSLWTGPTDTQYF. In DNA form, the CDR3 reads TGCGCCAGCAGCCTATGGACAGGGCCCACAGATACGCAGTATTTT.

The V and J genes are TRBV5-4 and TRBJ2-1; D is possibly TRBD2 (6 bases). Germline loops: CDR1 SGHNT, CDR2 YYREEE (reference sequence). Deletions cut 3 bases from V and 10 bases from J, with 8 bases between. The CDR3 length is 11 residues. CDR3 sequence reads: CASSWTNEQFF. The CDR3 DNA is TGTGCCAGCAGCTGGACTAACGAGCAGTTCTTC.

The CDR3 bases are TGCGCCAGCAGCATCACCAGCGAGACCCTACGTTCTGTGCAGTACTTC. Its protein is CASSITSETLRSVQYF. The V gene is TRBV5-1, the J gene TRBJ2-7; D is unclear. Between the trimmed V and J ends, which lost 4 bases and 9 bases, there was a span of 26 bases. The germline V gene encodes CDR1 SGHRS and CDR2 YFSETQ. There are 16 residues in the CDR3.

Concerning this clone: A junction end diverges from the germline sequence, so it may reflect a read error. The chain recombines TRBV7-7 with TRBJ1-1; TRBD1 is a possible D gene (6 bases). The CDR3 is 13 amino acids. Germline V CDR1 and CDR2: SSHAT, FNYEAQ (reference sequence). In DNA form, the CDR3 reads TGTGCTAGCAGCTTAAGGGGGGGCACTGAAGCTTTCTTT. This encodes CASSLRGGTEAFF.

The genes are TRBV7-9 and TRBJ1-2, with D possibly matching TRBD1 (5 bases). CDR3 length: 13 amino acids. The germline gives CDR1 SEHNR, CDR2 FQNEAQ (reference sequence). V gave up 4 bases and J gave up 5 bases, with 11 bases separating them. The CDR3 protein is CASSSGLLYGYTF. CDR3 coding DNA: TGTGCCAGCAGCTCGGGACTTCTTTATGGCTACACCTTC.